Following are 16 T cell receptor beta chains from one sample sequenced in a study of Ad26.COV2.S vaccination and SARS-CoV-2 variants. This sample's treatment: about 20 received Ad26.COV2.S at low or high dose, single or two shots; roughly 5 received placebo; per-sample allocation not given. All samples were drawn on day 63, counting from the first vaccine or placebo injection. Sequenced by immunoSEQ multiplex PCR; TCRdb stores in-frame clones only, minus some. The table shows approximately 350,000 clones, with 83% occurring only once. Sequencing used peripheral blood, obtained in a trial of Ad26.COV2.S vaccine versus placebo. Receptors were obtained from a person aged 18-60 years who received the Ad26.COV2.S COVID-19 vaccine or a placebo.

This clone was seen ten or more times. The same CDR3 also results from other DNA sequences found in this sample. The chain has TRBV11-2 and TRBJ2-2; D unclear. Germline V gene sequence: CDR1 SGHAT, CDR2 FQNNGV. The CDR3 extends over 15 amino acids. The ends were cut back, 5 bases at V and 1 base at J, with 11 bases in the middle. CDR3 sequence (DNA): TGTGCCAGCAGCCACATAAGACAGAACACCGGGGAGCTGTTTTTT. Protein sequence: CASSHIRQNTGELFF.

This chain links TRBV30 with TRBJ2-7; 9 bases are a match to TRBD2. With 0 bases clipped from V and 0 bases from J, the junction kept 9 bases outside the gene matches. Germline assignment: CDR1 GTSNPN and CDR2 SVGIG (reference sequence). CDR3 length: 17 amino acids. This CDR3 reads CAWSVPTSGPSSYEQYF. CDR3 nucleotides: TGTGCCTGGAGTGTACCCACTAGCGGGCCTAGCTCCTACGAGCAGTACTTC.

This sequence joins TRBV10-3 and TRBJ2-7; 13 nucleotides line up with TRBD2. After removal of 6 bases from V and 6 bases from J, the junction contained 2 bases not matched to a gene. From germline, CDR1 is ENHRY and CDR2 SYGVKD. CDR3 length equals 13 residues. Written as DNA, the CDR3 is TGTGCCATCAGGGGACTAGCGGGAACCGAGCAGTACTTC. This codes for CAIRGLAGTEQYF.

The chain uses TRBV5-6 and TRBJ1-5, with D unclear. V lost 2 bases, J lost 0 bases, and 0 bases lay in between. Germline values: CDR1 SGHDT, CDR2 YYEEEE. The CDR3 has 12 residues. This chain's CDR3 is CASSFSNQPQHF. The CDR3 nucleotides read TGTGCCAGCAGCTTTAGCAATCAGCCCCAGCATTTT.

The rearrangement joins TRBV19 to TRBJ2-7, with unresolved D. V lost 1 base and J 0 bases, leaving 7 bases between the germline ends. CDR1 is LNHDA, CDR2 SQIVND, per germline (reference sequence). The CDR3 totals 14 residues. CDR3 in DNA: TGTGCCAGTAGTATAGGAGGTTACTCCTACGAGCAGTACTTC. Protein sequence: CASSIGGYSYEQYF. Drawing the rest from reference TRBV19 and TRBJ2-7, the complete variable domain is DGGITQSPKYLFRKEGQNVTLSCEQNLNHDAMYWYRQDPGQGLRLIYYSQIVNDFQKGDIAEGYSVSREKKESFPLTVTSAQKNPTAFYLCASSIGGYSYEQYFGPGTRLTVT.

This rearrangement joins TRBV7-9 to TRBJ2-4, with 8 nucleotides matching TRBD2. Trimming took 6 bases from V and 16 from J; bases not matched to a gene: 8. Germline V CDR1 and CDR2: SEHNR, FQNEAQ (reference sequence). The CDR3 loop spans 11 amino acids. The CDR3 DNA sequence: TGTGCCAGCAGGGACGGGACTAGGATCTACTTC. It is translated as CASRDGTRIYF.

This sequence joins TRBV25-1 and TRBJ2-6; no clear D gene. CDR3 length equals 16 residues. Germline V gene lookup returns CDR1 MGHDK and CDR2 SYGVNS. V lost 1 base and J 4 bases, leaving 11 bases between the germline ends. DNA of the CDR3: TGTGCCAGCAGTGAATTAAGCCTTTCCGGGGCCAACGTCCTGACTTTC. Its translation: CASSELSLSGANVLTF. Using reference TRBV25-1 and TRBJ2-6 for the parts outside the CDR3, the full variable domain is EADIYQTPRYLVIGTGKKITLECSQTMGHDKMYWYQQDPGMELHLIHYSYGVNSTEKGDLSSESTVSRIRTEHFPLTLESARPSHTSQYLCASSELSLSGANVLTFGAGSRLTVL.

The chain uses TRBV6-5 and TRBJ2-3; D is possibly TRBD2 (6 bases). CDR1 is MNHEY, CDR2 SVGAGI, per germline. The CDR3 is made up of 14 amino acids. V shed 2 bases and J shed 2 bases, with 8 bases lying between them. DNA of the CDR3: TGTGCCAGCAGTTACGGGGGGAACACAGATACGCAGTATTTT. It codes for CASSYGGNTDTQYF.

This clone was recorded only once. The V and J genes are TRBV5-4 and TRBJ2-7, with TRBD2 matching over 11 bases. The CDR3 spans 16 residues. Germline V gene data show CDR1 as SGHNT and CDR2 as YYREEE (reference sequence). V lost 4 bases and J lost 0; bases outside the gene matches: 6. The CDR3 loop is CASSRGTSGLSYEQYF. The CDR3 bases are TGTGCCAGCAGCCGTGGGACTAGCGGCCTCTCCTACGAGCAGTACTTC.

The rearrangement links TRBV27 to TRBJ1-6; a weak D match, TRBD1 (6 bases). Germline V lookup: CDR1 MNHEY, CDR2 SMNVEV (reference sequence). The CDR3 sequence is 14 residues long. Trimming removed 2 bases from V and 9 bases from J, with 11 bases in between. CDR3 coding DNA: TGTGCCAGCAGTTTACTGGGGGGGGCTTCACCCCTCCACTTT. Translating gives CASSLLGGASPLHF.

The chain has TRBV6-5 and TRBJ1-2; no clear D gene. This CDR3 comprises 15 residues. Per the germline V gene, CDR1 is MNHEY and CDR2 is SVGAGI. Trimming took 0 bases from V and 1 from J, leaving 9 bases between them. The CDR3 here is CASSYSWTGNYGYTF. CDR3 DNA sequence: TGTGCCAGCAGTTACTCGTGGACGGGTAACTATGGCTACACCTTC.

The V gene is TRBV4-1, the J gene TRBJ1-6, with TRBD1 identical over 9 bases. The CDR3 is 15 amino acids. Germline CDR1 reads MGHRA; CDR2 reads YSYEKL. With 7 bases clipped from V and 4 bases from J, the junction kept 5 bases outside the gene matches. CDR3 nucleotides: TGCGCCAGCAAGGGACAGGGATTTTATAATTCACCCCTCCACTTT. Residues: CASKGQGFYNSPLHF.

The chain links TRBV9 to TRBJ2-2; D unclear. Germline CDR1 SGDLS, CDR2 YYNGEE. The CDR3 totals 15 residues. V gave up 4 bases and J gave up 5 bases, with 15 bases separating them. As DNA, the CDR3 is TGTGCCAGCAGCCTCGGACGACTGTTAACCGGGGAGCTGTTTTTT. Translated: CASSLGRLLTGELFF.

The chain has TRBV5-6 and TRBJ1-2; D ambiguous. The CDR3 contains 13 residues. Germline V gene lookup returns CDR1 SGHDT and CDR2 YYEEEE. Trimming stripped 4 bases from V and 3 bases from J, with 10 bases between. For the CDR3, the DNA is TGTGCCAGCAGCCCCGGCCTTTACTATGGCTACACCTTC. It encodes CASSPGLYYGYTF.

The chain joins TRBV5-5 to TRBJ2-3; 12 bases map to TRBD2. In germline, CDR1 is SGHKS, CDR2 YYEKEE (reference sequence). V was pared by 3 bases and J by 3 bases, with 5 bases of the junction left unmatched. The CDR3 loop spans 16 amino acids. The CDR3 sequence is CASSSGLAGGTDTQYF. Written as DNA, the CDR3 is TGTGCCAGCAGCTCGGGACTAGCGGGCGGGACAGATACGCAGTATTTT.

The J gene is TRBJ1-1, the V gene TRBV12-3 or TRBV12-4; D is perhaps TRBD1 (6 bases). The CDR3 runs to 13 residues. Deletions cut 6 bases from V and 10 bases from J, with 18 bases between. As DNA, the CDR3 is TGTGCCAGCAGCAATCTTGACAGGTTAATAGCTTTCTTT. Amino acids: CASSNLDRLIAFF.